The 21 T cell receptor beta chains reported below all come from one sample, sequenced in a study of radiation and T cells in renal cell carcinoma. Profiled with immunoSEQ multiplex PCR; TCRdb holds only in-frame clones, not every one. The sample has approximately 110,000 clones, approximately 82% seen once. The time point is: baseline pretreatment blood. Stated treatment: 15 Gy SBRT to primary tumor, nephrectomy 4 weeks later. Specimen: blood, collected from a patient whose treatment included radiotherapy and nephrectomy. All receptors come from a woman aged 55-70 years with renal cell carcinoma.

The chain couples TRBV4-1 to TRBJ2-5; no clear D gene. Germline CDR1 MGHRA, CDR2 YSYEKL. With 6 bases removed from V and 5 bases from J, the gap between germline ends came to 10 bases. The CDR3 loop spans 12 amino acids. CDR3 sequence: CASRAESETQYF. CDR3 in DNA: TGCGCCAGCAGAGCTGAATCTGAGACCCAGTACTTC.

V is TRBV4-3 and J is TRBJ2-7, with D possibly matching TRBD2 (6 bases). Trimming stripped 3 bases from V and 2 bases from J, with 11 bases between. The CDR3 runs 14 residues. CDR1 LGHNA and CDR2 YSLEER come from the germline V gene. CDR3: CASSQAGTPYEQYF. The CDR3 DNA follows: TGCGCCAGCAGCCAGGCCGGGACTCCCTACGAGCAGTACTTC.

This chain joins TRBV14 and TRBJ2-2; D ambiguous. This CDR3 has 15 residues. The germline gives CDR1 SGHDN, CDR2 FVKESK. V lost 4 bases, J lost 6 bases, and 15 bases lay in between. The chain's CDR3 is CASSPTSIYAGELFF. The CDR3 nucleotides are TGTGCCAGCAGCCCAACGAGTATTTACGCCGGGGAGCTGTTTTTT.

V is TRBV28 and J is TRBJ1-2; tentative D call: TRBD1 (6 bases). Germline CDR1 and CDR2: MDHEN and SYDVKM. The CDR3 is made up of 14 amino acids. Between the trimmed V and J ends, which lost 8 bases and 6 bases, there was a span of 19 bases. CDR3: CASSVSGGRDGYTF. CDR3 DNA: TGTGCCAGCTCAGTTTCCGGGGGGCGGGATGGCTACACCTTC.

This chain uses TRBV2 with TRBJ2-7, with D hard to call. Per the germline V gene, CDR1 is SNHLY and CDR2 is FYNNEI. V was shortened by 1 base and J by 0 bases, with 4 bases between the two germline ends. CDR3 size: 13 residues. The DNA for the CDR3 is TGTGCCAGCAGTGAAGGGCCCTCCTACGAGCAGTACTTC. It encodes CASSEGPSYEQYF. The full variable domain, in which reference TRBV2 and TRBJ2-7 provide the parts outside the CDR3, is EPEVTQTPSHQVTQMGQEVILRCVPISNHLYFYWYRQILGQKVEFLVSFYNNEISEKSEIFDDQFSVERPDGSNFTLKIRSTKLEDSAMYFCASSEGPSYEQYFGPGTRLTVT.

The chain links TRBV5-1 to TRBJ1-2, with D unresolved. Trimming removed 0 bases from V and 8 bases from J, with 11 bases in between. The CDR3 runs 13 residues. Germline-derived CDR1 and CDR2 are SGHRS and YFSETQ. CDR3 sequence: CASSLELERGYTF. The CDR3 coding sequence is TGCGCCAGCAGCTTGGAACTAGAGAGAGGCTACACCTTC.

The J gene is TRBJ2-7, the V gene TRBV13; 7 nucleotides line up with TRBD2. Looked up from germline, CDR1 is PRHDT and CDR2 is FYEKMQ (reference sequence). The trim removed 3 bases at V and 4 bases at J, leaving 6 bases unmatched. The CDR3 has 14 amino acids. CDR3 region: CASSFRTRSYEQYF. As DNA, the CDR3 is TGTGCCAGCAGCTTCCGGACTAGATCTTACGAGCAGTACTTC.

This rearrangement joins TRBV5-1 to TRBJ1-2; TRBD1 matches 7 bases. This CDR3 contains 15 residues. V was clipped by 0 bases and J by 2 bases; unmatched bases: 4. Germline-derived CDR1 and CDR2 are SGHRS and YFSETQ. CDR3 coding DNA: TGCGCCAGCAGCTTGGGACAGGGAGCCAACTATGGCTACACCTTC. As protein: CASSLGQGANYGYTF.

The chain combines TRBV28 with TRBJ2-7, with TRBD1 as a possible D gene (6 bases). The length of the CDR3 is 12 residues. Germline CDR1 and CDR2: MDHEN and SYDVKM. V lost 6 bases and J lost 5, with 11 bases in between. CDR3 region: CASRGQGNEQYF. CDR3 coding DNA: TGTGCCAGCAGGGGGCAGGGGAACGAGCAGTACTTC.

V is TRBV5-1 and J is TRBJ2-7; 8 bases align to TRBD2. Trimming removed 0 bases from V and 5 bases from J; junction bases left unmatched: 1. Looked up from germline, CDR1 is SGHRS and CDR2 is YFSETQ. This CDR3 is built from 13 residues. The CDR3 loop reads CASSLGTSNEQYF. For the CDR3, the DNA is TGCGCCAGCAGCTTGGGGACTAGCAACGAGCAGTACTTC.

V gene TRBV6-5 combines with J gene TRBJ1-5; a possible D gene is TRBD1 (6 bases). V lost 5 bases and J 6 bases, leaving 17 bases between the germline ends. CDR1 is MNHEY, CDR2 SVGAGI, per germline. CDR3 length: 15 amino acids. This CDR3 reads CASSAGDTRTQPQHF. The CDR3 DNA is TGTGCCAGCAGTGCAGGGGATACCCGGACTCAGCCCCAGCATTTT.

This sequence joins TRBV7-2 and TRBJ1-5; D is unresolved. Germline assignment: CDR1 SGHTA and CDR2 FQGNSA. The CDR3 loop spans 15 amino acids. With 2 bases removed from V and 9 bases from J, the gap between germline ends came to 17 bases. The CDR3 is CASSLFKAGQRPQHF. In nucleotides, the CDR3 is TGTGCCAGCAGCTTATTCAAGGCAGGCCAAAGGCCCCAGCATTTT.

The CDR3: CASSLDSPLLGTGELFF. CDR3 sequence (DNA): TGTGCCAGCAGCTTAGATTCTCCTCTTCTAGGGACCGGGGAGCTGTTTTTT. The rearrangement links TRBV11-3 to TRBJ2-2; D ambiguous. Between the trimmed V and J ends, which lost 0 bases and 5 bases, there was a span of 16 bases. The germline V gene encodes CDR1 SGHNT and CDR2 YENEEA. The CDR3 is 17 residues long.

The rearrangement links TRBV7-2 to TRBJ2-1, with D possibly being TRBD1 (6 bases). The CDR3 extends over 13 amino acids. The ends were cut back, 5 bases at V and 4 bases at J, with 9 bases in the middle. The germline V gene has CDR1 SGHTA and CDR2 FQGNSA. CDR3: CASSIQGYNEQFF. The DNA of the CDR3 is TGTGCCAGCAGCATACAGGGTTACAATGAGCAGTTCTTC.

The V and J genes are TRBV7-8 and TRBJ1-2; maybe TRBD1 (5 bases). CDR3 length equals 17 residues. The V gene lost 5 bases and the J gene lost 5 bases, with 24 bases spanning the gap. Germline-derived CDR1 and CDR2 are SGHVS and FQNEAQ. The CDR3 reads CASSPGAGTVTRYGYTF. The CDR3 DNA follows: TGTGCCAGCAGCCCCGGGGCAGGCACGGTGACTCGATATGGCTACACCTTC.

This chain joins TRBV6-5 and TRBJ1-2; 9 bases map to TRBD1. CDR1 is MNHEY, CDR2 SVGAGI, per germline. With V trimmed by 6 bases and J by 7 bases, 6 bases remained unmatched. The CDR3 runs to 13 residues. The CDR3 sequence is CASRSDRGSGYTF. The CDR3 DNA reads TGTGCCAGCAGGTCGGACAGGGGCTCTGGCTACACCTTC.

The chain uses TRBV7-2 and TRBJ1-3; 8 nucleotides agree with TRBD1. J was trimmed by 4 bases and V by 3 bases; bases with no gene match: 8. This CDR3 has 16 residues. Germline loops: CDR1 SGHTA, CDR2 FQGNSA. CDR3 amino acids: CASSFTQGARGNTIYF. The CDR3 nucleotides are TGTGCCAGCAGCTTTACGCAGGGGGCAAGGGGAAACACCATATATTTT.

CDR3 nucleotide sequence: TGTGCCATCAGTGGGCAGATCAATCAGCCCCAGCATTTT. This translates into CAISGQINQPQHF. The chain joins TRBV10-3 to TRBJ1-5; D gene uncertain. V gave up 4 bases and J gave up 3 bases, with 7 bases separating them. This CDR3 has 13 amino acids. Germline assignment: CDR1 ENHRY and CDR2 SYGVKD.

The CDR3 sequence: CASSLAGAQYF. The CDR3 DNA follows: TGTGCCAGCAGCCTAGCCGGAGCCCAGTACTTC. The chain couples TRBV27 to TRBJ2-5; D is perhaps TRBD2 (5 bases). V was clipped by 6 bases and J by 9 bases, with 11 bases between them. Germline loops: CDR1 MNHEY, CDR2 SMNVEV (reference sequence). There are 11 residues in the CDR3.

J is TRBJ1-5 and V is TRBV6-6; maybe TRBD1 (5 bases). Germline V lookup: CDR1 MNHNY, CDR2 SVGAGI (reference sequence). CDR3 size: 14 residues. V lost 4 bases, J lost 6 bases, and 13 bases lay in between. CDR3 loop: CASSSGSGGQPQHF. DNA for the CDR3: TGTGCCAGCAGTTCGGGATCCGGGGGTCAGCCCCAGCATTTT.

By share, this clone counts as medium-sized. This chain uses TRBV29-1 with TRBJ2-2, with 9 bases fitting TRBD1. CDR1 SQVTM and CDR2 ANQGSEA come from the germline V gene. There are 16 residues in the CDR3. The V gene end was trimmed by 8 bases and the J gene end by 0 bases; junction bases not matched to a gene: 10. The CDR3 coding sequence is TGCAGCTTCATCGCGGGACAGGGTTCGAACACCGGGGAGCTGTTTTTT. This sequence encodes CSFIAGQGSNTGELFF.